These 6 T cell receptor beta chains were all obtained from the same sample, sequenced in a study of cytomegalovirus exposure and HLA in healthy donors (dated by TCRdb to 2017 to 2019). The method was the immunoSEQ multiplex PCR assay. A mixture of 60 forward primers for TCR Vbeta segments and 13 reverse primers for TCR Jbeta segments was used in the multiplex PCR. The source is immuneACCESS, and TCRdb retained only in-frame sequences with V and J called. Part of the clones is not carried over; for the studies checked, unresolved V genes explain less than half of this, and the remainder is unexplained. In this sample the table shows approximately 170,000 clones, around 65% of which occur a single time. The ten biggest clones cover roughly 2.7% of the sample. Sequencing was carried out using PBMCs. The receptors were gathered from a woman aged 40 to 50 in good health and CMV-seropositive.

CDR3: CASSSSRGRNGYTF. The CDR3 nucleotides read TGTGCCAGCAGCTCCTCCCGGGGAAGAAATGGCTACACCTTC. The chain couples TRBV27 to TRBJ1-2; no clear D. Per germline, CDR1 MNHEY and CDR2 SMNVEV (reference sequence). Trimming left V 6 bases short and J 6 bases short, with 17 bases between. This CDR3 is built from 14 residues.

This chain links TRBV6-1 with TRBJ2-5, with D perhaps matching TRBD1 (5 bases). Trimming removed 1 base from V and 2 bases from J, with 14 bases in between. Germline loops: CDR1 MNHNS, CDR2 SASEGT. CDR3 length: 16 residues. CDR3 protein: CASSEGQGAQQETQYF. CDR3 DNA: TGTGCCAGCAGTGAAGGTCAGGGTGCCCAACAAGAGACCCAGTACTTC.

This clone has just one count. The V call is TRBV7-3, the J call TRBJ2-6, with D maybe TRBD1 (6 bases). The germline V gene encodes CDR1 SGHTA and CDR2 FQGTGA. The CDR3 runs to 14 residues. The V gene lost 3 bases and the J gene lost 4 bases, with 7 bases spanning the gap. Here the CDR3 reads CASSFDRGANVLTF. The CDR3 bases are TGTGCCAGCAGCTTCGACAGGGGGGCCAACGTCCTGACTTTC.

This clone has more than one count but fewer than ten. This sequence joins TRBV5-6 and TRBJ2-7; TRBD2 agrees at 7 bases. Trimming removed 1 base from V and 5 bases from J; junction bases left unmatched: 0. This CDR3 is built from 12 residues. Germline assignment: CDR1 SGHDT and CDR2 YYEEEE. CDR3 region: CASSLLADEQYF. The CDR3, as DNA: TGTGCCAGCAGCTTGCTAGCGGACGAGCAGTACTTC.

V gene TRBV4-1 combines with J gene TRBJ2-5; TRBD2 aligns across 9 bases. The CDR3 is made up of 15 amino acids. V shed 4 bases and J 2 bases; nucleotides not matched to a gene: 5. In germline, CDR1 is MGHRA, CDR2 YSYEKL. CDR3 DNA sequence: TGCGCCAGCAGCCCCCTAGCGGGGCTACAAGAGACCCAGTACTTC. This encodes CASSPLAGLQETQYF.

The chain uses TRBV5-6 and TRBJ2-1, with 7 bases lining up with TRBD2. Germline V gene lookup returns CDR1 SGHDT and CDR2 YYEEEE. The CDR3 is made up of 16 amino acids. Trimming removed 5 bases from V and 7 bases from J; junction bases left unmatched: 15. As DNA, the CDR3 is TGTGCCAGCAGTTATGGGGGGGAGGGGCCGGGGAATGAGCAGTTCTTC. It encodes CASSYGGEGPGNEQFF. The full variable domain, with the rest looked up from reference TRBV5-6 and TRBJ2-1, is DAGVTQSPTHLIKTRGQQVTLRCSPKSGHDTVSWYQQALGQGPQFIFQYYEEEERQRGNFPDRFSGHQFPNYSSELNVNALLLGDSALYLCASSYGGEGPGNEQFFGPGTRLTVL.